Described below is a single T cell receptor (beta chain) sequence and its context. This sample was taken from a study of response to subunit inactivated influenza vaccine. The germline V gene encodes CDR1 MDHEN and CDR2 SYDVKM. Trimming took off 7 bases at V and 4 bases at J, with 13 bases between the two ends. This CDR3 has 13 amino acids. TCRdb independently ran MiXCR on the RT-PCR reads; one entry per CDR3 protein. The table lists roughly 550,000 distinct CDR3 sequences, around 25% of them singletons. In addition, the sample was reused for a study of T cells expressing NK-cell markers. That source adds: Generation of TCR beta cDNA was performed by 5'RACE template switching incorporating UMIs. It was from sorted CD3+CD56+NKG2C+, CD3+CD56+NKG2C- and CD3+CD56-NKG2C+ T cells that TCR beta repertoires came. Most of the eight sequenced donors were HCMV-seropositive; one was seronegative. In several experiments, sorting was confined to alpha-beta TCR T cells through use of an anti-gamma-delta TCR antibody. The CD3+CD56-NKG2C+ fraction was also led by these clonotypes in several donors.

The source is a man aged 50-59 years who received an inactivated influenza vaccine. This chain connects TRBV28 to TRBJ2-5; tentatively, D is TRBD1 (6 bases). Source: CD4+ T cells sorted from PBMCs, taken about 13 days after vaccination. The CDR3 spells CASKKQGPETQYF. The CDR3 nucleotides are TGTGCCAGCAAAAAACAGGGTCCAGAGACCCAGTACTTC. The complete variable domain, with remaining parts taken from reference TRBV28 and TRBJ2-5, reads DVKVTQSSRYLVKRTGEKVFLECVQDMDHENMFWYRQDPGLGLRLIYFSYDVKMKEKGDIPEGYSVSREKKERFSLILESASTNQTSMYLCASKKQGPETQYFGPGTRLLVL.